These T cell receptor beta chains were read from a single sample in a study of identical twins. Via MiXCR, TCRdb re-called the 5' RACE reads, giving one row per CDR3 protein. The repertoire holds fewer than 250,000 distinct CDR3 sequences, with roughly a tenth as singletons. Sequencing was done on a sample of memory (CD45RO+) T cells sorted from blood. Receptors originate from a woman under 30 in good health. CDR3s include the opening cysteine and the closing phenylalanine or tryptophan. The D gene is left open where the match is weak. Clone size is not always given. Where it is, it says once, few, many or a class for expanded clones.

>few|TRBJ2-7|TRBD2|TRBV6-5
CASTFVSGSKDEQYF
TGTGCCAGCACTTTTGTAAGCGGGAGTAAGGACGAGCAGTACTTC
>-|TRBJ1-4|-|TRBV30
CAWSVLQGPNEKLFF
TGTGCCTGGAGTGTACTTCAGGGTCCCAATGAAAAACTGTTTTTT
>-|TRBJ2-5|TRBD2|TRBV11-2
CASSTTSGGETQYF
TGTGCCAGCAGCACGACTAGCGGGGGAGAGACCCAGTACTTC
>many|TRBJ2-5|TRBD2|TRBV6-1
CASSPSGIGETQYF
TGTGCCAGCAGTCCGAGCGGGATTGGAGAGACCCAGTACTTC
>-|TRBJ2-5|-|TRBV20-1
CSAAPFETQYF
TGCAGTGCTGCCCCCTTCGAGACCCAGTACTTC
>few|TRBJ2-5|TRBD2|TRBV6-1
CASTEGTSGAGETQYF
TGTGCCAGCACCGAGGGGACTAGCGGGGCTGGAGAGACCCAGTACTTC
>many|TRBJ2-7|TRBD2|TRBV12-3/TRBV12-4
CASSPQGLAGGGEQYF
TGTGCCAGCAGTCCCCAGGGACTAGCGGGAGGCGGCGAGCAGTACTTC
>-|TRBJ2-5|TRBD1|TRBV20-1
CSAKRPGQQETQYF
TGCAGTGCTAAGAGACCGGGACAGCAAGAGACCCAGTACTTC
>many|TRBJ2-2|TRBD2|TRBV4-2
CASTPRGGRNTGELFF
TGTGCCAGCACACCGCGCGGGGGGCGTAACACCGGGGAGCTGTTTTTT
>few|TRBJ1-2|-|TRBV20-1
CSAREWGYTF
TGCAGTGCCCGGGAATGGGGCTACACCTTC
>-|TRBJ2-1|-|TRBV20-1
CSASSAVLQQFF
TGCAGTGCTAGTAGCGCCGTTTTGCAGCAGTTCTTC
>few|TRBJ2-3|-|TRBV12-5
CASGLGGIGFLADTQYF
TGTGCTAGTGGTTTGGGAGGAATCGGGTTCTTGGCAGATACGCAGTATTTT
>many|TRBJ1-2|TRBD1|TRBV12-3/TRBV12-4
CASSFGDRGKGNYGYTF
TGTGCCAGCAGTTTCGGGGACAGGGGCAAGGGTAACTATGGCTACACCTTC
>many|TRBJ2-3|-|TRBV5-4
CASTDRRGNADTQYF
TGTGCCAGCACCGATCGTAGGGGCAACGCAGATACGCAGTATTTT
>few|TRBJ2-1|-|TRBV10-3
CAISESMRSNEQFF
TGTGCCATCAGTGAGTCGATGAGGTCCAATGAGCAGTTCTTC
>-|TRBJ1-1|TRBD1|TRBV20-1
CSARSIQGAQREAFF
TGCAGTGCCCGGTCTATACAGGGGGCTCAGAGGGAAGCTTTCTTT